The rows below give T cell receptor beta chains drawn from one sample of a study of blood T cell repertoires in COVID-19. Sequencing used immunoSEQ multiplex PCR; TCRdb keeps in-frame clones, though not all of them. The top ten clones hold about a third of a sample with about 46,000 clones, around 85% of them seen once. Sequencing input: peripheral blood. These receptors originate from a woman older than 75 with COVID-19, enrolled during active disease. CDR3s include the opening cysteine and the closing phenylalanine or tryptophan. D genes are given only for firm matches. Expanded clones are given a class, and other clones once, few, many or no size at all.

-	-	TRBV4-3	16	TRBJ2-2	TGCGCCAGCAGCCAAATAGGACAGATCAACACCGGGGAGCTGTTTTTT	CASSQIGQINTGELFF
TRBD1	few	TRBV5-1	15	TRBJ1-4	TGCGCCAGCAGCTCCGGACAGGGGTGGGATGAAAAACTGTTTTTT	CASSSGQGWDEKLFF
TRBD1	few	TRBV24-1	13	TRBJ2-7	TGTGCCACCTCTAAGACAGGGGTCTACGAGCAGTACTTC	CATSKTGVYEQYF
-	-	TRBV28	12	TRBJ1-5	TGTGCCAGCAGCCTACAGGGCAGGCCCCAGCATTTT	CASSLQGRPQHF
TRBD1	-	TRBV6-2/TRBV6-3	14	TRBJ1-2	TGTGCCAGCAGTCCCCAGGGGGCTGGCTATGGCTACACCTTC	CASSPQGAGYGYTF
-	-	TRBV6-5	15	TRBJ1-6	TGTGCCAGCAGTTACTCGAAGGGGCCTAATTCACCCCTCCACTTT	CASSYSKGPNSPLHF
-	-	TRBV7-2	15	TRBJ2-2	TGTGCCAGCAGCCTTCGGGATGCGAACACCGGGGAGCTGTTTTTT	CASSLRDANTGELFF
-	-	TRBV7-9	16	TRBJ2-1	TGTGCCAGCAGCTTAGAGAAAGGGCAGGGGGGAGGTGAGCAGTTCTTC	CASSLEKGQGGGEQFF
TRBD2	-	TRBV3-1/TRBV3-2	14	TRBJ2-7	TGTGCCAGCAGCCAGGGACTAGCGGATCACGAGCAGTACTTC	CASSQGLADHEQYF
-	-	TRBV3-1/TRBV3-2	16	TRBJ2-3	TGTGCCAGCAGCCAAGATTGGCCATACAACACAGATACGCAGTATTTT	CASSQDWPYNTDTQYF
TRBD1	-	TRBV9	15	TRBJ1-6	TGTGCCAGCAGCCCTAGGGACAGGCTTGGGTCACCCCTCCACTTT	CASSPRDRLGSPLHF
-	-	TRBV18	15	TRBJ1-1	TGTGCCAGCTCACCCGCAGGGCTCGGTAACACTGAAGCTTTCTTT	CASSPAGLGNTEAFF
TRBD2	-	TRBV6-6	18	TRBJ2-7	TGTGCCAGCAGTCACACCACCCCCGGACTAGCGGACGTCTTCGAGCAGTACTTC	CASSHTTPGLADVFEQYF
-	-	TRBV5-8	15	TRBJ1-5	TGTGCCAGCAGCCTCAGAACAGCCGGCAATCAGCCCCAGCATTTT	CASSLRTAGNQPQHF
-	-	TRBV2	14	TRBJ2-5	TGTGCCAGCAGCAGGCAGGGGCCCCAAGAGACCCAGTACTTC	CASSRQGPQETQYF
-	-	TRBV28	14	TRBJ1-3	TGTGCCAGCACCCGAAGGGGGGGCGGAAACACCATATATTTT	CASTRRGGGNTIYF
-	once	TRBV5-1	13	TRBJ1-1	TGCGCCAGCCGGCGAGAGGGTCGAACTGAAGCTTTCTTT	CASRREGRTEAFF
TRBD2	-	TRBV15	18	TRBJ2-3	TGTGCCACCAGCAGAGATCACCTAGCGGGGGCCTCGGGAGATACGCAGTATTTT	CATSRDHLAGASGDTQYF
TRBD1	once	TRBV5-8	14	TRBJ2-7	TGTGCCAGCAGCTTGGGCGGGACAGGGAGCGAGCAGTACTTC	CASSLGGTGSEQYF
-	-	TRBV11-2	15	TRBJ2-3	TGTGCCAGCACCGTGGACATCGCTAGCACAGATACGCAGTATTTT	CASTVDIASTDTQYF
TRBD2	-	TRBV16	19	TRBJ2-1	TGTGCCAGCAGCCAAAATCTAGCGGGGGTCTTCTCAGCCTACAATGAGCAGTTCTTC	CASSQNLAGVFSAYNEQFF
TRBD2	-	TRBV9	17	TRBJ2-6	TGTGCCAGCACATTGCGGGAGGGCGTTCCCGGGGCCAACGTCCTGACTTTC	CASTLREGVPGANVLTF